The next 6 T cell receptor beta chains were all read from a single sample in a study of blood T cells in healthy people across ages. A second PCR of about 7 to 11 cycles used a sample-barcoded 5' primer and a J-beta primer mix. TCRdb used MiXCR to reprocess the 5' RACE reads, holding one entry per CDR3 protein. In the table there are roughly 1.5 million distinct CDR3 sequences, roughly 43% of which are singletons. Input material: blood. The source of these receptors is a woman younger than 30 in good health.

This clonotype was detected a few times. V and J are TRBV6-5 and TRBJ2-3; 8 bases line up with TRBD2. With 6 bases clipped from V and 5 bases from J, the junction kept 7 bases outside the gene matches. Germline V gene lookup returns CDR1 MNHEY and CDR2 SVGAGI. CDR3 length: 14 residues. The CDR3 DNA reads as TGTGCCAGCAGACCACCCGGGACTAGAGATACGCAGTATTTT. Amino acids: CASRPPGTRDTQYF.

The CDR3 DNA sequence: TGCAGTGCTAGAGATCGACGAGGGAGACGCGAGCAGTACTTC. Translated: CSARDRRGRREQYF. V is TRBV20-1 and J is TRBJ2-5; perhaps TRBD2 as D (5 bases). Matching the DNA end better, TRBJ2-7 makes the J call doubtful. The CDR3 has 14 residues. CDR1 is DFQATT and CDR2 is SNEGSKA in the germline V gene (reference sequence).

In its sample, this clonotype was seen a few times. The chain uses TRBV20-1 and TRBJ2-3; 9 nucleotides agree with TRBD2. Germline V lookup: CDR1 DFQATT, CDR2 SNEGSKA (reference sequence). After removal of 7 bases from V and 0 bases from J, the junction contained 5 bases not matched to a gene. This CDR3 contains 14 residues. The CDR3 DNA reads as TGCAGTGAGGCGGGAGGGTTTAGCACAGATACGCAGTATTTT. Translated: CSEAGGFSTDTQYF.

DNA of the CDR3: TGTGCCAGCAGCTTTAGGGACAGGCTTTGGGAGCAGTTCTTC. Translating gives CASSFRDRLWEQFF. V and J are TRBV7-2 and TRBJ2-1; 8 bases map to TRBD1. The CDR3 is 14 residues long. The J segment lost 10 bases and the V segment lost 3 bases, leaving 8 bases of the junction unmatched. Germline V gene sequence: CDR1 SGHTA, CDR2 FQGNSA.

This clonotype was picked up a small number of times. The chain uses TRBV7-9 and TRBJ1-2; D gene unclear. Germline-derived CDR1 and CDR2 are SEHNR and FQNEAQ (reference sequence). The germline V and J ends were trimmed by 3 bases and 4 bases, with 18 bases remaining between them. There are 16 residues in the CDR3. The CDR3 coding sequence is TGTGCCAGCAGCTTTGGGAGTTGGACTGAACCCTATGGCTACACCTTC. Protein product: CASSFGSWTEPYGYTF.

There are a few counts of this clonotype. The V gene is TRBV9, the J gene TRBJ1-1, with D unresolved. V lost 4 bases to trimming and J lost 11 bases, with 15 bases between them. Germline V gene data show CDR1 as SGDLS and CDR2 as YYNGEE. This CDR3 is built from 12 residues. CDR3 sequence: CASSTDVGGAFF. In nucleotides, the CDR3 is TGTGCCAGCAGCACGGACGTGGGCGGGGCTTTCTTT.